Following are 24 T cell receptor beta chains from one sample sequenced in a study of shared clonotypes between healthy human individuals. Data came from immunoSEQ multiplex PCR; TCRdb stores just in-frame clones and leaves some out. Found here are some 450,000 clones, 70% to 80% of them singletons; the top ten hold 12%. Sequenced material: PBMCs. The receptors originated from a woman between 40 and 50 years old in good health. Some clones in this sample may be carry-over from other donors' samples.

V is TRBV7-3 and J is TRBJ2-2, with 8 bases identical to TRBD2. The CDR3 covers 14 residues. From germline, CDR1 is SGHTA and CDR2 FQGTGA. V shed 5 bases and J 5 bases; nucleotides not matched to a gene: 4. The CDR3 region has the DNA TGTGCCAGCAGCCCCGTAGCGGGAACCGGGGAGCTGTTTTTT. Amino acids: CASSPVAGTGELFF.

This chain joins TRBV27 and TRBJ2-5; D call uncertain. CDR1 is MNHEY and CDR2 is SMNVEV in the germline V gene (reference sequence). The CDR3 length is 15 residues. V gave up 3 bases and J gave up 4 bases, with 15 bases separating them. The CDR3 bases are TGTGCCAGCAGTTTCCACCGGGCCCCGGGAGAGACCCAGTACTTC. This translates into CASSFHRAPGETQYF.

To note about this clone: A much larger clone lies one base from this, so it may be a read error. The V gene is TRBV5-1, the J gene TRBJ2-2; D is ambiguous. The CDR3 has 15 residues. The V end was cut by 2 bases, the J end by 6 bases, with 14 bases between. The germline gives CDR1 SGHRS, CDR2 YFSETQ. This CDR3 is CASSLTSAQAGELFF. The CDR3 bases are TGCGCCAGCAGCTTAACGAGTGCGCAAGCCGGGGAGCTGTTTTTT.

In its sample, this clone was seen once. The chain has TRBV9 and TRBJ2-6; no definite D call. V lost 0 bases and J 5 bases, leaving 9 bases between the germline ends. CDR1 and CDR2 (germline): SGDLS, YYNGEE. The CDR3 covers 15 residues. The CDR3 reads CASSVAASWANVLTF. The DNA of the CDR3 is TGTGCCAGCAGCGTAGCGGCCAGCTGGGCCAACGTCCTGACTTTC.

J is TRBJ2-1 and V is TRBV10-1; TRBD2 might be the D (5 bases). Trimming stripped 1 base from V and 9 bases from J, with 19 bases between. The CDR3 is 16 amino acids. The germline CDR1 and CDR2 sequences are WNHNN and SYGVQD (reference sequence). The CDR3 loop reads CASSEFLVTGNGEQFF. CDR3 nucleotide sequence: TGCGCCAGCAGTGAGTTCCTAGTTACGGGAAATGGTGAGCAGTTCTTC.

This sequence joins TRBV7-6 and TRBJ2-3; 9 nucleotides match TRBD2. The CDR3 has 16 amino acids. The trim removed 0 bases at V and 4 bases at J, leaving 5 bases unmatched. Germline CDR1 is SGHVS and CDR2 is FNYEAQ. CDR3 sequence (DNA): TGTGCCAGCAGCTTAGCGGGAGCGGGAGGCGCAGATACGCAGTATTTT. Protein sequence: CASSLAGAGGADTQYF.

This clone was picked up many times. The CDR3 is CSAQVVGLLAVNEQFF. The CDR3 nucleotides read TGCAGCGCTCAAGTTGTAGGGTTACTAGCGGTAAATGAGCAGTTCTTC. The rearrangement uses TRBV29-1 and TRBJ2-1; TRBD2 matches at 8 bases. Germline loops: CDR1 SQVTM, CDR2 ANQGSEA. The CDR3 spans 16 residues. Trimming took 7 bases from V and 7 from J; bases not matched to a gene: 18.

V usage is TRBV19 and J usage is TRBJ2-2; the D gene is possibly TRBD2 (6 bases). The length of the CDR3 is 14 residues. Trimming cost V 6 bases and J 6 bases, with 14 bases left between them. In germline, CDR1 is LNHDA, CDR2 SQIVND (reference sequence). CDR3 region: CASRARGEAGELFF. For the CDR3, the DNA is TGTGCCAGTAGGGCTCGAGGGGAGGCCGGGGAGCTGTTTTTT.

The V gene is TRBV25-1, the J gene TRBJ2-3, with D possibly matching TRBD1 (6 bases). From germline, CDR1 is MGHDK and CDR2 SYGVNS. The CDR3 runs to 18 residues. V dropped 1 base and J dropped 5 bases, with 22 bases sitting between them. This chain's CDR3 is CASSEWGQAGRAVDTQYF. CDR3 coding DNA: TGTGCCAGCAGTGAATGGGGGCAAGCAGGTCGGGCGGTAGATACGCAGTATTTT.

This chain joins TRBV10-2 and TRBJ1-1; 9 nucleotides agree with TRBD1. The CDR3 loop spans 14 amino acids. V lost 6 bases, J lost 1 base, and 3 bases stayed unmatched. Germline V gene lookup returns CDR1 WSHSY and CDR2 SAAADI. CDR3 in amino acids: CASRGGQGNTEAFF. The CDR3 bases are TGCGCCAGCAGAGGGGGACAGGGGAACACTGAAGCTTTCTTT.

This rearrangement joins TRBV6-5 to TRBJ1-1; D ambiguous. Per germline, CDR1 MNHEY and CDR2 SVGAGI. The ends were cut back, 4 bases at V and 6 bases at J, with 0 bases in the middle. The CDR3 has 9 residues. CDR3 region: CASSSEAFF. Written as DNA, the CDR3 is TGTGCCAGCAGTTCTGAAGCTTTCTTT.

The chain recombines TRBV30 with TRBJ1-2; D unclear. Germline-derived CDR1 and CDR2 are GTSNPN and SVGIG (reference sequence). The V gene lost 1 base and the J gene lost 6 bases, with 9 bases spanning the gap. The CDR3 runs to 12 residues. The CDR3 spells CAWSGGRNGYTF. Written as DNA, the CDR3 is TGTGCCTGGAGTGGGGGAAGGAATGGCTACACCTTC.

The gene calls are TRBV7-2 and TRBJ2-7, with no clear D. V dropped 3 bases and J dropped 4 bases, with 13 bases sitting between them. Germline assignment: CDR1 SGHTA and CDR2 FQGNSA. There are 14 residues in the CDR3. The CDR3 spells CASSFSGLGYEQYF. The CDR3 DNA reads as TGTGCCAGCAGCTTCTCCGGGTTGGGGTACGAGCAGTACTTC.

About this clone itself: A much more abundant neighbour one base away suggests this may be a read error. The chain joins TRBV27 to TRBJ2-1; 9 nucleotides agree with TRBD2. Germline V CDR1 and CDR2: MNHEY, SMNVEV (reference sequence). This CDR3 has 14 amino acids. The CDR3 DNA reads TGTGCCAGTAGTAGCGGGAGCTCCTGCAATGAGCAGTTCTTC. Translation: CASSSGSSCNEQFF.

This chain uses TRBV4-1 with TRBJ2-7, with TRBD2 matching 10 bases. This CDR3 has 15 residues. Trimming took 4 bases from V and 1 from J; bases not matched to a gene: 4. From germline, CDR1 is MGHRA and CDR2 YSYEKL. The CDR3 loop is CASSPGLARSYEQYF. In DNA form, the CDR3 reads TGCGCCAGCAGCCCGGGACTAGCGCGTTCCTACGAGCAGTACTTC.

The count of this clone is one. The chain joins TRBV2 to TRBJ1-6; no reliable D call. There are 12 residues in the CDR3. CDR1 and CDR2 (germline): SNHLY, FYNNEI. V was shortened by 7 bases and J by 5 bases, with 6 bases between the two germline ends. CDR3 nucleotide sequence: TGTGCCAGCAAGCAGAATAATTCACCCCTCCACTTT. Residues: CASKQNNSPLHF. Using reference TRBV2 and TRBJ1-6 for the parts outside the CDR3, the full variable domain is EPEVTQTPSHQVTQMGQEVILRCVPISNHLYFYWYRQILGQKVEFLVSFYNNEISEKSEIFDDQFSVERPDGSNFTLKIRSTKLEDSAMYFCASKQNNSPLHFGNGTRLTVT.

In the case of this clone: This specimen includes other DNA sequences encoding the same CDR3. The rearrangement links TRBV18 to TRBJ2-7; the match to TRBD2 covers 7 bases. With 3 bases clipped from V and 6 bases from J, the junction kept 2 bases outside the gene matches. This CDR3 is 12 amino acids long. The germline CDR1 and CDR2 sequences are KGHSH and LQKENI. The CDR3 reads CASSPGGVEQYF. The CDR3 DNA follows: TGTGCCAGCTCACCGGGGGGGGTCGAGCAGTACTTC.

The V call is TRBV27, the J call TRBJ2-3; TRBD2 matches 11 bases. V trimming: 5 bases; J trimming: 3 bases; junction bases outside the gene matches: 4. The CDR3 is made up of 15 amino acids. Germline V gene lookup returns CDR1 MNHEY and CDR2 SMNVEV (reference sequence). The CDR3 protein is CASSVSGRGTDTQYF. DNA of the CDR3: TGTGCCAGCAGTGTTAGCGGGAGGGGTACAGATACGCAGTATTTT.

The chain links TRBV4-3 to TRBJ1-1; 7 bases map to TRBD1. Germline V gives CDR1 LGHNA, CDR2 YSLEER. The CDR3 contains 16 residues. With V trimmed by 6 bases and J by 1 base, 11 bases remained unmatched. The CDR3 here is CASRPTLGQSNTEAFF. Here the CDR3 DNA reads TGCGCCAGCAGACCTACTTTGGGACAGTCGAACACTGAAGCTTTCTTT.

The table lists this clone with a count of one. This rearrangement joins TRBV30 to TRBJ2-5; D ambiguous. The V end was cut by 1 base, the J end by 7 bases, with 10 bases between. From germline, CDR1 is GTSNPN and CDR2 SVGIG (reference sequence). The CDR3 is 12 residues long. The CDR3 loop reads CAWSEARVTQYF. The CDR3 DNA is TGTGCCTGGAGTGAGGCAAGAGTGACCCAGTACTTC.

This rearrangement joins TRBV7-8 to TRBJ2-7; 7 positions match TRBD2. Germline CDR1 reads SGHVS; CDR2 reads FQNEAQ. V lost 7 bases and J lost 1; bases outside the gene matches: 13. The CDR3 totals 16 residues. The CDR3 sequence: CASTSPGRGGSYEQYF. CDR3 bases: TGTGCCAGCACATCTCCGGGGAGGGGTGGTTCCTACGAGCAGTACTTC.

This clone was detected only a few times. The rearrangement uses TRBV5-6 and TRBJ2-5; a possible D gene is TRBD2 (6 bases). Germline V gene sequence: CDR1 SGHDT, CDR2 YYEEEE. The CDR3 length is 15 residues. The ends were cut back, 4 bases at V and 4 bases at J, with 17 bases in the middle. The chain's CDR3 is CASSRGRERRETQYF. The CDR3 DNA reads as TGTGCCAGCAGCCGAGGACGGGAGAGACGAGAGACCCAGTACTTC.

The genes are TRBV6-5 and TRBJ2-1, with 7 bases identical to TRBD2. CDR3 length: 15 residues. J was trimmed by 5 bases and V by 7 bases; bases with no gene match: 11. Germline V gives CDR1 MNHEY, CDR2 SVGAGI. CDR3 DNA: TGTGCCAGCAAGAGGAATGTAGCGGGTAACAATGAGCAGTTCTTC. Translation gives CASKRNVAGNNEQFF.

The count of this clone is one. The chain is built from TRBV9 and TRBJ1-2, with D hard to call. V was clipped by 3 bases and J by 6 bases, with 18 bases between them. CDR1 is SGDLS, CDR2 YYNGEE, per germline. This CDR3 is 15 amino acids long. The CDR3 DNA sequence: TGTGCCAGCAGCGGGATACAGAGTTTTGGAGATGGCTACACCTTC. It translates to CASSGIQSFGDGYTF.